This TCR beta chain emerged from a study of shared clonotypes between healthy human individuals. The CDR3 sequence is 11 residues long. Germline V CDR1 and CDR2: GTSNPN, SVGIG (reference sequence). Data came from immunoSEQ multiplex PCR; TCRdb stores just in-frame clones and leaves some out. The sample lists 400,000 to 600,000 clones, about 76% occurring once. The receptor's source is a woman aged 40 to 49 in good health. Some clones in this sample may be carry-over from other donors' samples. The chain recombines TRBV30 with TRBJ1-1, with D unclear. Sequenced sample: PBMCs. The CDR3 DNA sequence: TGTAGTGGGAACAAGAACACTGAAGCTTTCTTT. Amino acid sequence: CSGNKNTEAFF.